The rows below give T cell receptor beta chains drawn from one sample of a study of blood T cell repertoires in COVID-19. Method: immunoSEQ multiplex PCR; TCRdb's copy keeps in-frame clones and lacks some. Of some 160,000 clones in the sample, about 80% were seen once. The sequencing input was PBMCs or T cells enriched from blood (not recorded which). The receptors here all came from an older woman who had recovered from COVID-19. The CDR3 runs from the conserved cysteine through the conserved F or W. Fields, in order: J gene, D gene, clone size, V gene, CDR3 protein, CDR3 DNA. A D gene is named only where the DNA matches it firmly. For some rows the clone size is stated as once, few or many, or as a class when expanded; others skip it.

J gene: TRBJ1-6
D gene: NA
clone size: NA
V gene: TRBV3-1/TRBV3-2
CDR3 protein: CASSQGSGGPISPLHF
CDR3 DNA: TGTGCCAGCAGCCAAGGATCCGGGGGGCCAATTTCACCCCTCCACTTT

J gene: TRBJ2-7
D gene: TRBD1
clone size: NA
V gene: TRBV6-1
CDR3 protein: CASSDRDRFYEQYF
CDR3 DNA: TGTGCCAGCAGTGACCGGGACAGGTTTTACGAGCAGTACTTC

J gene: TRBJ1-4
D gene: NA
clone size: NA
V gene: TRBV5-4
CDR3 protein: CASSLGGINEKLFF
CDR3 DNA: TGTGCCAGCAGCTTGGGGGGCATTAATGAAAAACTGTTTTTT

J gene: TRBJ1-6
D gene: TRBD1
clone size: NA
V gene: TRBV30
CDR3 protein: CAWSEGQGNSPLHF
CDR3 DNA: TGTGCCTGGAGCGAGGGACAGGGAAATTCACCCCTCCACTTT

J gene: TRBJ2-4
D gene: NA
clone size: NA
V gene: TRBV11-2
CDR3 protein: CASSTTENIQYF
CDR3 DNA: TGTGCCAGCAGCACGACAGAAAACATTCAGTACTTC

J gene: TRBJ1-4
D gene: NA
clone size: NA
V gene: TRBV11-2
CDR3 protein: CASSRTRNEKLFF
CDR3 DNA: TGTGCCAGCAGTCGGACACGCAATGAAAAACTGTTTTTT

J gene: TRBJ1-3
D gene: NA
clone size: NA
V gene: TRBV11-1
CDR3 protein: CASSYRQSHSGNTIYF
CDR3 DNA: TGTGCCAGCAGCTACCGACAGTCCCACTCTGGAAACACCATATATTTT

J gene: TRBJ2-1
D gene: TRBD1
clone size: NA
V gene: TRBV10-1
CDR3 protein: CASSRTGGNEQFF
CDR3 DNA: TGCGCCAGCAGCCGGACAGGGGGGAATGAGCAGTTCTTC

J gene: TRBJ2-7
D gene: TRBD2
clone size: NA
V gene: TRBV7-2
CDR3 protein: CASSDRLAGIYEQYF
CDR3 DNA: TGTGCCAGCAGCGACCGACTAGCGGGGATCTACGAGCAGTACTTC

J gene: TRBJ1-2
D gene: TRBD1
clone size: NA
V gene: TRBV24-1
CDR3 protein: CATSDSAGGNWGYTF
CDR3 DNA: TGTGCCACCAGTGATTCCGCAGGGGGTAACTGGGGCTACACCTTC

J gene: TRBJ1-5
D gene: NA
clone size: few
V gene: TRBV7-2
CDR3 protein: CASSPQTGGNQPQHF
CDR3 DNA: TGTGCCAGCAGCCCCCAGACGGGGGGCAATCAGCCCCAGCATTTT

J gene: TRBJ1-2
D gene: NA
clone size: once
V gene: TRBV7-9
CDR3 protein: CASSLFNPPTNYGYTF
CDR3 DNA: TGTGCCAGCAGCTTATTTAACCCCCCTACTAACTATGGCTACACCTTC

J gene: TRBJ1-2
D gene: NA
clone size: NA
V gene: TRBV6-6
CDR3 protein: CASSYSTGGAQGYTF
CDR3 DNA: TGTGCCAGCAGTTACTCGACGGGGGGGGCGCAGGGCTACACCTTC

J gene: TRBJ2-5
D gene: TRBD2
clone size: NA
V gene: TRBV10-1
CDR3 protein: CASLKRGAANLQETQYF
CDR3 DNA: TGCGCCAGCCTGAAGCGGGGGGCCGCGAACTTACAAGAGACCCAGTACTTC

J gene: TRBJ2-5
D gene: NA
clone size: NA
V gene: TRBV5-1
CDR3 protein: CASSLLMSGETQYF
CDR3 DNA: TGCGCCAGCAGCTTACTAATGTCGGGGGAGACCCAGTACTTC

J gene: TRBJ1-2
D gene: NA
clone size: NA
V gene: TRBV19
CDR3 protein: CASSIKEAANYGYTF
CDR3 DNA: TGTGCCAGTAGTATAAAGGAAGCGGCTAACTATGGCTACACCTTC

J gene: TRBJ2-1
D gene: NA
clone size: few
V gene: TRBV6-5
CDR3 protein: CASSFGSPYNEQFF
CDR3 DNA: TGTGCCAGCAGTTTCGGTAGCCCCTACAATGAGCAGTTCTTC

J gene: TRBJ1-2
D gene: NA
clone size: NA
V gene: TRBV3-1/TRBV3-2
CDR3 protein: CASSRAGAANYGYTF
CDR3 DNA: TGTGCCAGCTCCCGTGCGGGAGCAGCTAACTATGGCTACACCTTC

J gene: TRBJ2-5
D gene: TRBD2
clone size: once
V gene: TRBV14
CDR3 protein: CASSQDWLAGARETQYF
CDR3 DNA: TGTGCCAGCAGCCAAGATTGGCTAGCGGGGGCACGGGAGACCCAGTACTTC

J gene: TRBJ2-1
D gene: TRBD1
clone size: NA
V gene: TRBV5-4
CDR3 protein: CASSLGQGARVSYNEQFF
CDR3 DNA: TGTGCCAGCAGCTTGGGACAGGGGGCACGGGTCTCCTACAATGAGCAGTTCTTC

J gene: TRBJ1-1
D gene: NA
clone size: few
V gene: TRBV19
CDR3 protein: CASTPGRAGTEAFF
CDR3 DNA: TGTGCCAGTACTCCCGGGAGGGCGGGAACTGAAGCTTTCTTT

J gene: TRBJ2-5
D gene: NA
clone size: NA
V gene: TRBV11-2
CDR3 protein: CASSLDLSQETQYF
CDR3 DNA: TGTGCCAGCAGCTTAGATCTGAGCCAAGAGACCCAGTACTTC

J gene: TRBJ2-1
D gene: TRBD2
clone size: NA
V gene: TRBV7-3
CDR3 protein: CASSSRGGAYNEQFF
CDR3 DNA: TGTGCCAGCAGCTCCCGCGGGGGGGCGTACAATGAGCAGTTCTTC

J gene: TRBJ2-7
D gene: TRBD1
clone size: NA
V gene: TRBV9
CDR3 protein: CASSPTGANYEQYF
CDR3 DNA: TGTGCCAGCAGCCCGACAGGGGCCAACTACGAGCAGTACTTC

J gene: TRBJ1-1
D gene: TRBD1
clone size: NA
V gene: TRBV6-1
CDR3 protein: CASSELDRGTEAFF
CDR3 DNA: TGTGCCAGCAGTGAACTGGACAGGGGAACTGAAGCTTTCTTT

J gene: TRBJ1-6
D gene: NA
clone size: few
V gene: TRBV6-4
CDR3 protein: CASSERDRAPLHF
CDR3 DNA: TGTGCCAGCAGTGAGCGGGACCGGGCACCCCTCCACTTT

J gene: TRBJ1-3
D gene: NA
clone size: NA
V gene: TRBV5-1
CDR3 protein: CASSSDKGPPTGNTIYF
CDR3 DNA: TGCGCCAGCAGCTCGGACAAAGGGCCACCGACCGGAAACACCATATATTTT

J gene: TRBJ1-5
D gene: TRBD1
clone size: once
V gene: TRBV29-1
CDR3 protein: CSVETGGGNQPQHF
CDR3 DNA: TGCAGCGTTGAGACAGGGGGTGGCAATCAGCCCCAGCATTTT

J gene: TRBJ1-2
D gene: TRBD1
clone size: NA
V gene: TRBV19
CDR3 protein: CASSRGQGPYGYTF
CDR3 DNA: TGTGCCAGTAGTAGGGGACAGGGGCCCTATGGCTACACCTTC

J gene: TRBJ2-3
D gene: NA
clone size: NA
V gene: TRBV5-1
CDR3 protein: CASSMITGRTDTQYF
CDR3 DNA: TGCGCCAGCAGCATGATTACAGGCCGCACAGATACGCAGTATTTT

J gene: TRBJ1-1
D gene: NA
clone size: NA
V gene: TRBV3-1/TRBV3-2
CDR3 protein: CASSQGVDGDTEAFF
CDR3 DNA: TGTGCCAGCAGCCAAGGTGTCGACGGAGACACTGAAGCTTTCTTT

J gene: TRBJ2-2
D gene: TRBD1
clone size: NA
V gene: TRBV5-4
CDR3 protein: CASSDFQGAAGELFF
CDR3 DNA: TGTGCCAGCAGCGATTTCCAGGGGGCGGCCGGGGAGCTGTTTTTT

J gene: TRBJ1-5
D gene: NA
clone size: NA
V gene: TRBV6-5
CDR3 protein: CASSYAGQSQPQHF
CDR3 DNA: TGTGCCAGCAGTTACGCAGGTCAGTCCCAGCCCCAGCATTTT

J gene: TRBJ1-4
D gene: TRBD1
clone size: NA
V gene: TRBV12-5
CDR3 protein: CASGLASGTGDEKLFF
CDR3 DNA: TGTGCTAGTGGTTTGGCCTCCGGGACAGGGGATGAAAAACTGTTTTTT

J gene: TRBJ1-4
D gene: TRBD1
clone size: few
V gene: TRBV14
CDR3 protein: CASSRTGQGEKLFF
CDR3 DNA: TGTGCCAGCAGCCGGACAGGGCAGGGGGAAAAACTGTTTTTT

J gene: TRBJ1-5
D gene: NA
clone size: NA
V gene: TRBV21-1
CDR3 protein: CASSNGGGQPQHF
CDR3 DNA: TGTGCCAGCAGCAACGGGGGGGGTCAGCCCCAGCATTTT

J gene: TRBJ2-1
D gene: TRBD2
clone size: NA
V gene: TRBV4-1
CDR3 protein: CASSQPTSGPYNEQFF
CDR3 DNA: TGCGCCAGCAGCCAACCAACTAGCGGACCCTACAATGAGCAGTTCTTC

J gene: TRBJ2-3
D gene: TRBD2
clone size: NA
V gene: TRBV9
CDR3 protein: CASSVGLAGAVGTDTQYF
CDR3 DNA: TGTGCCAGCAGCGTAGGACTAGCGGGGGCGGTGGGCACAGATACGCAGTATTTT

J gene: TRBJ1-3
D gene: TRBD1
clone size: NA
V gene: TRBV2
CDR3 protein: CASRPGQGFSGNTIYF
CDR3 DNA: TGTGCCAGCAGGCCGGGACAGGGTTTCTCTGGAAACACCATATATTTT

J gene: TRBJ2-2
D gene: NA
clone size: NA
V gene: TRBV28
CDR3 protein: CASSLGNTGELFF
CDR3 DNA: TGTGCCAGCAGTCTAGGGAACACCGGGGAGCTGTTTTTT

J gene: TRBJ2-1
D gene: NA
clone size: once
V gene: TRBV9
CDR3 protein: CASSPTANEQFF
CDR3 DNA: TGTGCCAGCAGCCCCACTGCCAATGAGCAGTTCTTC

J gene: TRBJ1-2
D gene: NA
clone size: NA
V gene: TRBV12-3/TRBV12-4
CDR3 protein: CASFREGPLYTF
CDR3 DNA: TGTGCCAGCTTCCGGGAGGGACCCCTGTACACCTTC

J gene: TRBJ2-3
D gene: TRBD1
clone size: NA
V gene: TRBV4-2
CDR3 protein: CASSAGTGSPRSTDTQYF
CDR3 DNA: TGTGCCAGCAGCGCAGGGACAGGGAGCCCTAGAAGCACAGATACGCAGTATTTT

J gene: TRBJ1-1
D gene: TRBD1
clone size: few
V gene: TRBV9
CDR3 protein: CASSSGQGATEAFF
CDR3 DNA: TGTGCCAGCAGCTCTGGACAGGGGGCGACTGAAGCTTTCTTT

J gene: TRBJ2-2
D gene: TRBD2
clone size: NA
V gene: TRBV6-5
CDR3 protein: CASKGGGSSGELFF
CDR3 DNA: TGTGCCAGCAAGGGCGGGGGATCCTCCGGGGAGCTGTTTTTT

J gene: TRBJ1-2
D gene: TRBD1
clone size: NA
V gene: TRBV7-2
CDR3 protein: CASSPQGALYGYTF
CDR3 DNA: TGTGCCAGCAGCCCACAGGGGGCGCTCTATGGCTACACCTTC

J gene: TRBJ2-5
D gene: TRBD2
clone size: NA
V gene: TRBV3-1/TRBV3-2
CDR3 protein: CASSPLQLAGGPETQYF
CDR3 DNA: TGTGCCAGCAGCCCGCTACAACTAGCGGGGGGGCCAGAGACCCAGTACTTC

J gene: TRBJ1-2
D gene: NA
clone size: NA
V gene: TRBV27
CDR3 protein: CAGFPLTPGSMTRVDFYGYTF
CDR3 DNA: TGTGCCGGCTTTCCCCTCACCCCGGGAAGCATGACTCGGGTTGACTTCTATGGCTACACCTTC

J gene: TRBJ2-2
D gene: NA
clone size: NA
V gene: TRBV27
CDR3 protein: CASSLNRNTGELFF
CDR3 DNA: TGTGCCAGCAGTTTGAACAGGAACACCGGGGAGCTGTTTTTT

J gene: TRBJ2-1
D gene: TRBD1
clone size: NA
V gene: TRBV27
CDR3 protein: CASSLYRGDNEQFF
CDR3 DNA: TGTGCCAGCAGTTTATACAGGGGTGACAATGAGCAGTTCTTC

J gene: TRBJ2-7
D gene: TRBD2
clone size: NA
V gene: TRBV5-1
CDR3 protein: CASSSLGGSSYEQYF
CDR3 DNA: TGCGCCAGCAGCTCCTTGGGGGGGAGCTCCTACGAGCAGTACTTC

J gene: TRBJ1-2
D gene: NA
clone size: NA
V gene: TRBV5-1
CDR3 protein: CASSLARGYGYTF
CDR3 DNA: TGCGCCAGCAGCTTGGCGCGGGGCTATGGCTACACCTTC

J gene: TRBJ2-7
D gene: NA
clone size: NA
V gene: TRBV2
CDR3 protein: CASSLRASNEQYF
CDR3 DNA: TGTGCCAGCAGTCTTCGGGCTAGCAACGAGCAGTACTTC